The 20 T cell receptor beta chains below come from one sample, sequenced in a study of response to subunit inactivated influenza vaccine. TCRdb re-called the RT-PCR reads with MiXCR, one entry per CDR3 protein. The sample holds over 400,000 distinct CDR3 sequences, 11% seen once. Sequencing was performed on PBMCs from blood, taken roughly 45 days after vaccination. The receptors were gathered from a man aged 50-60 years who received an inactivated influenza vaccine.

This clonotype has a count of ten or more. The V gene is TRBV13, the J gene TRBJ1-5; D is possibly TRBD1 (6 bases). V was clipped by 0 bases and J by 6 bases, with 15 bases between them. Germline V gives CDR1 PRHDT, CDR2 FYEKMQ (reference sequence). The CDR3 length is 16 residues. The CDR3 nucleotides read TGTGCCAGCAGCTTAGGAGGGCAGGGGTCAGGTCAGCCCCAGCATTTT. Its translation: CASSLGGQGSGQPQHF.

This clonotype came up many times. The chain combines TRBV10-3 with TRBJ1-5; D is perhaps TRBD1 (5 bases). The V end lost 3 bases, the J end lost 5 bases, and 8 bases lay between the germline ends. CDR1 and CDR2 (germline): ENHRY, SYGVKD. The CDR3 is 13 amino acids. Here the CDR3 reads CAISDQGDQPQHF. The CDR3 region has the DNA TGTGCCATCAGTGATCAGGGAGATCAGCCCCAGCATTTT.

This clonotype showed up just a few times. V and J are TRBV7-9 and TRBJ2-1; D not resolved. From germline, CDR1 is SEHNR and CDR2 FQNEAQ (reference sequence). The CDR3 has 12 amino acids. Trimming removed 3 bases at V and 10 bases at J, with 10 bases between. The CDR3 bases are TGTGCCAGCAGCTTCTCTATCAGGGAGCAGTTCTTC. It codes for CASSFSIREQFF.

The V gene is TRBV4-2, the J gene TRBJ1-2; no clear D gene. Germline CDR1 and CDR2: LGHNA and YNFKEQ. The CDR3 covers 15 residues. V was clipped by 0 bases and J by 6 bases, with 14 bases between them. CDR3 sequence (DNA): TGTGCCAGCAGCCAAGATAGTAGCAGGAGTAATGGCTACACCTTC. It translates to CASSQDSSRSNGYTF.

V gene TRBV7-8 combines with J gene TRBJ2-1; D is perhaps TRBD2 (5 bases). The CDR3 is 13 residues long. CDR1 and CDR2 (germline): SGHVS, FQNEAQ. Trimming shortened V by 5 bases and J by 8 bases, and 13 bases separated the two germline ends. CDR3 sequence (DNA): TGTGCCAGCAGCCCGCGTTTAGCGCATGAGCAGTTCTTC. Residues: CASSPRLAHEQFF. Using reference TRBV7-8 and TRBJ2-1 for the parts outside the CDR3, the full variable domain is GAGVSQSPRYKVAKRGQDVALRCDPISGHVSLFWYQQALGQGPEFLTYFQNEAQLDKSGLPSDRFFAERPEGSVSTLKIQRTQQEDSAVYLCASSPRLAHEQFFGPGTRLTVL.

The V and J genes are TRBV5-1 and TRBJ2-1, with D hard to call. Germline loops: CDR1 SGHRS, CDR2 YFSETQ. V gave up 3 bases and J gave up 6 bases, with 16 bases separating them. The CDR3 consists of 15 residues. CDR3 nucleotide sequence: TGCGCCAGCAGCTCCGTAAATTCCTTGGGCAATGAGCAGTTCTTC. Translation: CASSSVNSLGNEQFF.

The chain employs TRBV7-9 and TRBJ2-2; D remains ambiguous. This CDR3 is 12 amino acids long. CDR1 is SEHNR and CDR2 is FQNEAQ in the germline V gene (reference sequence). Between the trimmed V and J ends, which lost 4 bases and 6 bases, there was a span of 6 bases. The CDR3 sequence: CASSSISGELFF. The CDR3 DNA sequence: TGTGCCAGCAGCTCAATATCCGGGGAGCTGTTTTTT.

The rearrangement uses TRBV6-1 and TRBJ2-6; D ambiguous. Germline CDR1 and CDR2: MNHNS and SASEGT. The length of the CDR3 is 15 residues. Trimming cost V 6 bases and J 1 base, with 10 bases left between them. The CDR3, as DNA: TGTGCCAGCAGACTACTGGGGTCTGGGGCCAACGTCCTGACTTTC. It yields the protein CASRLLGSGANVLTF.

This clonotype was seen more than once but under ten times. The V call is TRBV15, the J call TRBJ2-3; possibly TRBD2 for D (6 bases). Trimming took off 3 bases at V and 0 bases at J, with 10 bases between the two ends. The CDR3 has 15 residues. CDR1 is LNHNV, CDR2 YYDKDF, per germline (reference sequence). CDR3 region: CATSRRRESTDTQYF. CDR3 nucleotides: TGTGCCACCAGCAGGCGGAGGGAGAGCACAGATACGCAGTATTTT.

V is TRBV6-5 and J is TRBJ2-7; TRBD2 matches 13 bases. Germline V gene data show CDR1 as MNHEY and CDR2 as SVGAGI. V trimming: 0 bases; J trimming: 3 bases; junction bases outside the gene matches: 2. This CDR3 has 16 residues. The CDR3 loop is CASSYSTSGGIYEQYF. CDR3 nucleotide sequence: TGTGCCAGCAGTTACTCGACTAGCGGGGGGATCTACGAGCAGTACTTC.

This clonotype was recorded many times. The rearrangement joins TRBV12-3 or TRBV12-4 to TRBJ2-7; weak D call: TRBD1 (5 bases). The CDR3 has 16 residues. Trimming took off 5 bases at V and 0 bases at J, with 17 bases between the two ends. Here the CDR3 DNA reads TGTGCCAGCAGTGGGCCATGGGCAGGGAACTCCTACGAGCAGTACTTC. Its protein is CASSGPWAGNSYEQYF.

This clonotype was counted between two and nine times. The chain is built from TRBV20-1 and TRBJ2-5, with D possibly being TRBD1 (8 bases). Germline values: CDR1 DFQATT, CDR2 SNEGSKA (reference sequence). V lost 1 base to trimming and J lost 1 base, with 16 bases between them. This CDR3 is 16 amino acids long. CDR3 in DNA: TGCAGTGCTAGAGGCCACAGGGGGGGCGGCCAAGAGACCCAGTACTTC. This codes for CSARGHRGGGQETQYF.

This rearrangement joins TRBV12-3 or TRBV12-4 to TRBJ2-7; D is undetermined. The germline V and J ends were trimmed by 5 bases and 4 bases, with 9 bases remaining between them. The CDR3 spans 12 residues. CDR3 region: CASSHQKYEQYF. CDR3 nucleotides: TGTGCCAGCAGTCACCAAAAATACGAGCAGTACTTC.

This clonotype was detected ten times or more. This rearrangement joins TRBV11-2 to TRBJ2-7; perhaps TRBD1 as D (5 bases). Trimming removed 5 bases at V and 1 base at J, with 24 bases between. The germline gives CDR1 SGHAT, CDR2 FQNNGV. The CDR3 is 18 amino acids. The CDR3 sequence: CASSNGQGLSPNSYEQYF. CDR3 nucleotides: TGTGCCAGCAGCAATGGTCAGGGATTATCCCCCAATTCCTACGAGCAGTACTTC. The complete variable domain, with remaining parts taken from reference TRBV11-2 and TRBJ2-7, reads EAGVAQSPRYKIIEKRQSVAFWCNPISGHATLYWYQQILGQGPKLLIQFQNNGVVDDSQLPKDRFSAERLKGVDSTLKIQPAKLEDSAVYLCASSNGQGLSPNSYEQYFGPGTRLTVT.

This clonotype was recorded at least ten times. This sequence joins TRBV20-1 and TRBJ1-1; D gene ambiguous. Germline V CDR1 and CDR2: DFQATT, SNEGSKA (reference sequence). This CDR3 comprises 14 residues. CDR3 amino acids: CSVLAGTTYTEAFF. For the CDR3, the DNA is TGCAGCGTCTTAGCGGGCACGACGTACACTGAAGCTTTCTTT.

This clonotype occurred a few times. This chain uses TRBV7-2 with TRBJ2-3; D perhaps matches TRBD2 (6 bases). This CDR3 contains 16 residues. CDR1 and CDR2 from the germline V gene are SGHTA and FQGNSA. Trimming stripped 5 bases from V and 3 bases from J, with 18 bases between. CDR3 in DNA: TGTGCCAGCAGCCGACTCCTACGGGGGAGGACAGATACGCAGTATTTT. Translated: CASSRLLRGRTDTQYF.

This clonotype showed up many times. CDR3 bases: TGCGCCAGCAGCTACTCGACCAGCGACTATGGCTACACCTTC. It is translated as CASSYSTSDYGYTF. The V and J genes are TRBV5-1 and TRBJ1-2; D unclear. From germline, CDR1 is SGHRS and CDR2 YFSETQ. V lost 3 bases and J lost 3, with 12 bases in between. The CDR3 length is 14 residues.

V gene TRBV7-2 combines with J gene TRBJ1-3, with D possibly matching TRBD1 (5 bases). This CDR3 is 15 amino acids long. Trimming cost V 8 bases and J 0 bases, with 14 bases left between them. The germline V gene has CDR1 SGHTA and CDR2 FQGNSA. The CDR3 reads CASRAGGFSGNTIYF. CDR3 DNA sequence: TGTGCCAGCCGGGCGGGGGGGTTCTCTGGAAACACCATATATTTT.

This clonotype has only a few counts. CDR3 sequence: CASSTPLRREQYF. DNA of the CDR3: TGTGCCAGCAGCACTCCGCTAAGGAGAGAGCAGTACTTC. V is TRBV7-9 and J is TRBJ2-7; D gene unclear. V gave up 5 bases and J gave up 7 bases, with 15 bases separating them. Germline V lookup: CDR1 SEHNR, CDR2 FQNEAQ (reference sequence). The CDR3 runs 13 residues. The full variable domain, its missing parts supplied by reference TRBV7-9 and TRBJ2-7, is DTGVSQNPRHKITKRGQNVTFRCDPISEHNRLYWYRQTLGQGPEFLTYFQNEAQLEKSRLLSDRFSAERPKGSFSTLEIQRTEQGDSAMYLCASSTPLRREQYFGPGTRLTVT.

The table lists this clonotype with a few counts. This sequence joins TRBV5-1 and TRBJ1-1, with 8 bases identical to TRBD1. The V gene end was trimmed by 4 bases and the J gene end by 4 bases; junction bases not matched to a gene: 9. Germline V gene lookup returns CDR1 SGHRS and CDR2 YFSETQ. The CDR3 covers 15 residues. CDR3 sequence: CASSETGTGGTEAFF. CDR3 bases: TGCGCCAGCAGCGAAACCGGGACAGGCGGCACTGAAGCTTTCTTT.